These T cell receptor beta chains were read from a single sample in a study of T cell repertoires in cytomegalovirus infection. TCRdb re-called the reads with MiXCR, one entry per CDR3 protein. The sample records more than 200,000 distinct CDR3 sequences, roughly 10% being singletons. Sequenced input: PBMCs. The source of these receptors is a human donor in good health (CMV status not recorded). Some clones in this sample may be carry-over from other donors' samples. Both conserved end residues are part of each CDR3. A D gene is named only where the DNA matches it firmly. Clone size, where shown, is once, few, many, or a class for clones that have expanded.

size	length	D	J	V	CDR3	DNA
few	15	TRBD2	TRBJ2-1	TRBV29-1	CSVEFGGGIGNEQFF	TGCAGCGTTGAATTTGGCGGGGGGATTGGCAATGAGCAGTTCTTC
-	15	-	TRBJ1-6	TRBV20-1	CSASKGGRDNSPLHF	TGCAGTGCTAGTAAGGGTGGCAGGGACAATTCACCCCTCCACTTT
many	16	TRBD1	TRBJ1-6	TRBV7-2	CASSFGQGGSRAPLHF	TGTGCCAGCAGCTTTGGACAGGGAGGATCTCGGGCACCCCTCCACTTT
-	15	TRBD2	TRBJ2-5	TRBV2	CASSESTSGIKTQYF	TGTGCCAGCAGCGAGTCGACTAGCGGGATAAAGACCCAGTACTTC
many	15	TRBD1	TRBJ2-1	TRBV20-1	CSALLRDRGEHEQFF	TGCAGTGCCCTACTCCGGGACAGGGGAGAGCATGAGCAGTTCTTC
-	15	-	TRBJ2-7	TRBV28	CASSLPQEVGYEQYF	TGTGCCAGCAGTTTGCCCCAGGAGGTGGGCTACGAGCAGTACTTC
many	16	-	TRBJ1-2	TRBV7-2	CASSLDSGFANYGYTF	TGTGCCAGCAGCTTAGACTCGGGGTTTGCAAACTATGGCTACACCTTC
many	15	TRBD1	TRBJ2-3	TRBV7-2	CASSLDRGMADTQYF	TGTGCCAGCAGCTTGGACAGGGGGATGGCAGATACGCAGTATTTT
many	12	-	TRBJ1-1	TRBV28	CASSTLNTEAFF	TGTGCCAGCAGTACTTTGAACACTGAAGCTTTCTTT
many	15	-	TRBJ1-2	TRBV7-2	CASSQGLTANYGYTF	TGTGCCAGCAGCCAGGGACTGACTGCTAACTATGGCTACACCTTC
many	15	TRBD1	TRBJ2-7	TRBV7-3	CASSLGGTGAPEQYF	TGTGCCAGCAGCTTAGGAGGGACAGGGGCACCCGAGCAGTACTTC
-	16	TRBD1	TRBJ2-3	TRBV6-5	CASSYGDRVSTDTQYF	TGTGCCAGCAGTTACGGGGACAGGGTGAGCACAGATACGCAGTATTTT
-	15	TRBD1	TRBJ1-6	TRBV20-1	CSAKDRGRGNSPLHF	TGCAGTGCTAAAGACAGGGGGCGAGGTAATTCACCCCTCCACTTT
many	16	-	TRBJ2-3	TRBV24-1	CATREGDTPSTDTQYF	TGTGCCACCAGGGAGGGGGACACTCCTAGCACAGATACGCAGTATTTT
few	15	-	TRBJ2-3	TRBV7-2	CASSLKRSLSDTQYF	TGTGCCAGCAGCTTAAAGCGGAGTCTTTCGGATACGCAGTATTTT
many	14	-	TRBJ1-1	TRBV20-1	CSADGTGSGTEAFF	TGCAGTGCTGACGGGACGGGAAGCGGCACTGAAGCTTTCTTT
few	15	-	TRBJ1-1	TRBV7-9	CASRFSRSANTEAFF	TGTGCCAGCAGGTTTAGTAGGTCAGCGAACACTGAAGCTTTCTTT
-	16	TRBD1	TRBJ1-1	TRBV5-1	CASSLTQDRADTEAFF	TGCGCCAGCAGCTTGACCCAAGACAGGGCGGACACTGAAGCTTTCTTT
many	16	-	TRBJ2-2	TRBV19	CASRGKQTPNTGELFF	TGTGCCAGTCGGGGCAAGCAAACCCCGAACACCGGGGAGCTGTTTTTT
-	15	TRBD2	TRBJ2-5	TRBV20-1	CSAHTSGGLQETQYF	TGCAGTGCCCACACTAGCGGGGGCCTCCAAGAGACCCAGTACTTC
few	16	TRBD1	TRBJ1-3	TRBV28	CASSLGGQASGNTIYF	TGTGCCAGCAGTTTAGGCGGACAGGCCTCTGGAAACACCATATATTTT
many	15	-	TRBJ2-1	TRBV7-8	CASSLVGLFYNEQFF	TGTGCCAGCAGCTTAGTTGGACTTTTCTACAATGAGCAGTTCTTC
medium-sized	14	TRBD1	TRBJ2-1	TRBV7-2	CASSFQTGSSEQFF	TGTGCCAGCAGCTTCCAGACAGGGTCGAGTGAGCAGTTCTTC
many	15	-	TRBJ2-2	TRBV30	CARTGTPPRTGELFF	TGTGCCCGTACAGGGACCCCCCCACGGACCGGGGAGCTGTTTTTT
many	13	-	TRBJ1-4	TRBV7-2	CASRGGLNEKLFF	TGTGCCAGCCGGGGGGGCCTTAATGAAAAACTGTTTTTT
many	14	TRBD2	TRBJ2-7	TRBV7-2	CASSTLGGSYEQYF	TGTGCCAGCAGCACCTTGGGAGGGTCCTACGAGCAGTACTTC
many	17	-	TRBJ1-5	TRBV19	CASSIWAGQGGNQPQHF	TGTGCCAGTAGTATCTGGGCTGGCCAGGGTGGCAATCAGCCCCAGCATTTT
few	12	-	TRBJ1-2	TRBV7-2	CASSLTAYGYTF	TGTGCCAGCAGCTTGACCGCATATGGCTACACCTTC
-	15	TRBD1	TRBJ2-2	TRBV7-9	CASSARTGNTGELFF	TGTGCCAGCAGCGCCCGGACAGGGAACACCGGGGAGCTGTTTTTT
few	13	-	TRBJ1-1	TRBV12-5	CASDLDGYTEAFF	TGTGCTAGTGACTTGGACGGTTACACTGAAGCTTTCTTT
many	16	-	TRBJ2-5	TRBV7-8	CASNSPGGGKQETQYF	TGTGCCAGCAACTCGCCCGGCGGAGGGAAGCAAGAGACCCAGTACTTC
few	17	TRBD2	TRBJ2-1	TRBV20-1	CSARTLAGVLSYNEQFF	TGCAGTGCTAGAACCTTAGCGGGGGTTCTTTCCTACAATGAGCAGTTCTTC
many	14	-	TRBJ2-1	TRBV7-2	CASSIVGGRDEQFF	TGTGCCAGCAGCATTGTAGGGGGAAGGGATGAGCAGTTCTTC
-	15	TRBD2	TRBJ2-7	TRBV19	CASSMRAGVRYEQYF	TGTGCCAGTAGTATGAGAGCGGGAGTCCGCTACGAGCAGTACTTC
-	14	-	TRBJ1-5	TRBV7-2	CASSLGRGGGPQHF	TGTGCCAGCAGCTTAGGGAGAGGCGGCGGGCCCCAGCATTTT
few	15	-	TRBJ1-2	TRBV7-1	CASSVPGPNTYGYTF	TGTGCCAGCAGCGTCCCGGGACCGAATACATATGGCTACACCTTC
many	15	TRBD1	TRBJ2-7	TRBV7-2	CASSLAGTASYEQYF	TGTGCCAGCAGCTTAGCGGGGACAGCGTCCTACGAGCAGTACTTC
-	16	-	TRBJ1-5	TRBV5-4	CASSLGGAESNQPQHF	TGTGCCAGCAGCTTGGGGGGCGCCGAAAGCAATCAGCCCCAGCATTTT
few	18	-	TRBJ1-6	TRBV6-2/TRBV6-3	CASSYSDLTEGLDSPLHF	TGTGCCAGCAGTTACTCGGATCTGACGGAGGGTTTGGATTCACCCCTCCACTTT
many	14	-	TRBJ2-5	TRBV7-6	CASSLGTTQETQYF	TGTGCCAGCAGCTTAGGGACAACCCAAGAGACCCAGTACTTC
many	15	-	TRBJ1-1	TRBV4-3	CASSQDRGLNTEAFF	TGCGCCAGCAGCCAAGATCGAGGGCTGAACACTGAAGCTTTCTTT
few	16	-	TRBJ1-1	TRBV28	CASSPPQGWANTEAFF	TGTGCCAGCAGTCCCCCACAGGGTTGGGCGAACACTGAAGCTTTCTTT
many	13	TRBD1	TRBJ1-1	TRBV6-2/TRBV6-3	CASSNSGGAKAFF	TGTGCCAGCAGTAATTCAGGGGGCGCGAAGGCTTTCTTT
-	16	-	TRBJ1-1	TRBV7-2	CASSFPRGAKDTEAFF	TGTGCCAGCAGCTTTCCAAGAGGGGCGAAGGACACTGAAGCTTTCTTT
many	14	TRBD2	TRBJ2-2	TRBV10-1	CASRPSGNTGELFF	TGCGCCAGCAGACCTAGCGGAAACACCGGGGAGCTGTTTTTT
-	16	TRBD2	TRBJ2-1	TRBV20-1	CSARVLGLGDPNEQFF	TGCAGTGCTAGAGTTTTAGGACTAGGCGACCCCAATGAGCAGTTCTTC
many	13	-	TRBJ1-2	TRBV20-1	CSAPTWAADGYTF	TGCAGTGCTCCTACTTGGGCGGCAGATGGCTACACCTTC
many	15	-	TRBJ2-2	TRBV7-2	CASSLRVANTGELFF	TGTGCCAGCAGCTTGAGGGTCGCGAACACCGGGGAGCTGTTTTTT
many	14	-	TRBJ1-5	TRBV7-2	CASSLDGGRGPQHF	TGTGCCAGCAGCTTGGACGGGGGACGGGGGCCCCAGCATTTT
-	12	-	TRBJ1-1	TRBV19	CASSGPYAEAFF	TGTGCCAGTAGTGGCCCATACGCTGAAGCTTTCTTT
many	11	-	TRBJ1-2	TRBV18	CAIPSGYGYTF	TGTGCCATCCCTTCGGGTTATGGCTACACCTTC
many	16	-	TRBJ1-5	TRBV7-2	CASSLVRALEGQPQHF	TGTGCCAGCAGCTTAGTGCGGGCCCTAGAAGGGCAGCCCCAGCATTTT
-	15	TRBD2	TRBJ2-7	TRBV18	CASSPGGDGGSEQYF	TGTGCCAGCTCACCCGGGGGGGATGGAGGGAGCGAGCAGTACTTC
few	12	-	TRBJ1-2	TRBV28	CASIGVNYGYTF	TGTGCCAGCATAGGCGTAAACTATGGCTACACCTTC